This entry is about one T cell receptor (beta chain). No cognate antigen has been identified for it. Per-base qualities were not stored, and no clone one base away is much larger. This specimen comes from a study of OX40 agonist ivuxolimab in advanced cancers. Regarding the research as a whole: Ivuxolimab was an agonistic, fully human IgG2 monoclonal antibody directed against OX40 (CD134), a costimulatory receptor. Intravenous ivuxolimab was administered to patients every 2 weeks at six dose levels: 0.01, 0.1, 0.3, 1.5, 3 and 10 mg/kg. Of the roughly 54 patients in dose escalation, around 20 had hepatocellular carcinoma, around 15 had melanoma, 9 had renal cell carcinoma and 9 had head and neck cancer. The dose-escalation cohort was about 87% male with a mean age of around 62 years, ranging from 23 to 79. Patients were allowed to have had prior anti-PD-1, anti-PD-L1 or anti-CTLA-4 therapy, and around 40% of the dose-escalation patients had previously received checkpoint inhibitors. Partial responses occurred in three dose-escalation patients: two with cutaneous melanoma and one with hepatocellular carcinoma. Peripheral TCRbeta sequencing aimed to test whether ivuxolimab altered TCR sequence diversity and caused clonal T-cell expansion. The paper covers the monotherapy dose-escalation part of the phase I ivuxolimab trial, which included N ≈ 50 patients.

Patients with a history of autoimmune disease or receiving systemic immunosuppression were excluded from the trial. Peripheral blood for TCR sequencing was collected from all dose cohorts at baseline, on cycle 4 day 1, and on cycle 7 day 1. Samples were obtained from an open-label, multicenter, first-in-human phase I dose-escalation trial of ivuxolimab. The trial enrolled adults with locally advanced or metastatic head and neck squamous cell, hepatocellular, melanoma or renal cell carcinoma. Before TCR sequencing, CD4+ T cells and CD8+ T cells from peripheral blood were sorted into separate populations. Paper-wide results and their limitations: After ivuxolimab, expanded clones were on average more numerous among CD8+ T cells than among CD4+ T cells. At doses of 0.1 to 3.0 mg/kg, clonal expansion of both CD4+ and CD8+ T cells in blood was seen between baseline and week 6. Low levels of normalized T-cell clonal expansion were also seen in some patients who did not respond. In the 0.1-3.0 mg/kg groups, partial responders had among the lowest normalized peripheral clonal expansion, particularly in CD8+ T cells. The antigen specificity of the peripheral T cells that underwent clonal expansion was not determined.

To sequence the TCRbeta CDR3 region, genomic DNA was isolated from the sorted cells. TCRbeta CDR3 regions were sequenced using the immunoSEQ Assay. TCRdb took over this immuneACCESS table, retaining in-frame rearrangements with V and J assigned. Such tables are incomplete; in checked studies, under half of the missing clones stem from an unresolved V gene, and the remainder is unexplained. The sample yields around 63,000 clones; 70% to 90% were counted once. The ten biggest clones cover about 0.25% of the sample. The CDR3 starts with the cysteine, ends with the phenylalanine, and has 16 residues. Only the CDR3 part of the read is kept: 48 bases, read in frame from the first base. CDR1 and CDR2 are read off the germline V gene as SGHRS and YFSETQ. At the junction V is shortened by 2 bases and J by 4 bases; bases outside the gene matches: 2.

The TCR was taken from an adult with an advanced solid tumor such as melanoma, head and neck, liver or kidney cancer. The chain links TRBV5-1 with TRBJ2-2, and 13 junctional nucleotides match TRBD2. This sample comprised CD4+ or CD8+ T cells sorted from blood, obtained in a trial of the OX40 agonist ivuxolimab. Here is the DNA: TGCGCCAGCAGCTTACTAGCGGGAGGGGGCACCGGGGAGCTGTTTTTT. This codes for CASSLLAGGGTGELFF. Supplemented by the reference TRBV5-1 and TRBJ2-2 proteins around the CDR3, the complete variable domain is KAGVTQTPRYLIKTRGQQVTLSCSPISGHRSVSWYQQTPGQGLQFLFEYFSETQRNKGNFPGRFSGRQFSNSRSEMNVSTLELGDSALYLCASSLLAGGGTGELFFGEGSRLTVL.